This TCR beta chain was sequenced for a study of regulatory T cells in long-lasting Graves disease. Broader study findings: Less diverse TCR repertoires were seen in persistent Graves' patients than in newly diagnosed ones.

About this clonotype itself: Its antigen is currently unknown.

Combining iRepertoire HTBI primers with Arm-PCR of CDR3 regions, the authors built TCR beta libraries. TCRdb re-analysed the multiplex PCR reads in MiXCR, keeping a single row per CDR3 protein. This sample carries roughly 560,000 distinct CDR3 sequences, 12% of them seen once, and the ten largest clones take around 10%. The time point here: newly diagnosed GD, antithyroid drugs for less than 3 months. RNA from PBMCs was the source of the TCR library. This sample also appeared in a second study, on T cells in Graves' hyperthyroidism and ophthalmopathy. That source adds: Any patient presenting with uncontrolled infection, other autoimmune disease, pregnancy or lactation was left out.

The source of this sequence is a woman aged 25 to 39 with Graves disease. Sequenced material: peripheral blood mononuclear cells (PBMCs), taken at new diagnosis, from a patient treated with antithyroid drugs.

CDR3 in amino acids: CASSEGGAGYTDTQYF. CDR3 nucleotides: TGTGCCAGCAGCGAGGGTGGTGCGGGATACACAGATACGCAGTATTTT. This chain uses TRBV9 with TRBJ2-3; possible D gene TRBD2, 6 bases. The ends were cut back, 3 bases at V and 2 bases at J, with 16 bases in the middle. The V gene's germline CDR1 is SGDLS and CDR2 YYNGEE. The CDR3 has 16 residues.